This T cell receptor beta chain is from a study of T cell changes during pregnancy in multiple sclerosis (dated by TCRdb to 2018 to 2020). Describing the broader study: Changes in the T cell repertoire over the course of pregnancy were examined in this study in women with multiple sclerosis.

Libraries were built with the immunoSEQ multiplex PCR assay. The table was pulled from immuneACCESS by TCRdb, which kept in-frame rearrangements only. Such tables lose some clones; where checked, under half of the loss comes from unresolved V genes, and the rest has no known cause. For this sample the table gives tens of thousands of clones, of which nearly 90% were detected only once. The ten largest clones capture 6% to 8% of the sample. Taken from cysteine to phenylalanine, the CDR3 has 15 residues. Only CDR3 DNA is held: 45 bases, read in frame from base 1. Sequences MNHEY (CDR1) and SMNVEV (CDR2) are obtained from the germline V gene (reference sequence). The junction shows trimming of 0 bases on V and 1 base on J, plus 9 bases between the germline ends. This clone was observed a few times. The antigen it recognizes is unknown. The sample holds no much larger clone one base away, and base qualities are not on file.

The receptor's source is a female donor with multiple sclerosis, enrolled in a pregnancy study. The sequence links TRBV27 to TRBJ1-1; tentative D gene TRBD1, with 5 bases matching. The starting material was CD8+ T cells from peripheral blood mononuclear cells, obtained in the second trimester of pregnancy. The CDR3 in this case is CASSLSGTRNTEAFF. At the DNA level, the sequence is TGTGCCAGCAGTTTATCCGGGACTAGGAACACTGAAGCTTTCTTT.